These 2 T cell receptor beta chains originate from one sample sequenced in a study of cytomegalovirus exposure and HLA in healthy donors (dated by TCRdb to the late 2010s). Preparation of the library involved the immunoSEQ multiplex PCR assay. The table was pulled from immuneACCESS by TCRdb, which kept in-frame rearrangements only. Such tables lose some clones; where checked, under half of the loss comes from unresolved V genes, and the rest has no known cause. This sample comprises about 330,000 clones, roughly 89% of them detected only once. The top ten clonotypes cover around 0.84% of the sample. Sequenced input: PBMCs. The source of these receptors is a woman younger than 30 in good health and CMV-seronegative.

The chain joins TRBV4-2 to TRBJ2-7; 10 bases fit TRBD2. CDR3 length: 16 amino acids. The V gene's germline CDR1 is LGHNA and CDR2 YNFKEQ. V shed 0 bases and J 4 bases; nucleotides not matched to a gene: 6. The CDR3 sequence is CASSQDLAGVLYEQYF. Written as DNA, the CDR3 is TGTGCCAGCAGCCAAGACCTAGCGGGAGTTCTGTACGAGCAGTACTTC.

The chain links TRBV6-5 to TRBJ1-4; D is undetermined. V was clipped by 5 bases and J by 5 bases, with 9 bases between them. The germline V gene has CDR1 MNHEY and CDR2 SVGAGI. This CDR3 is built from 13 residues. CDR3 region: CASSIIRNEKLFF. The CDR3 nucleotides read TGTGCCAGCAGTATAATCAGGAATGAAAAACTGTTTTTT.